This T cell receptor beta chain was sequenced during a study of blood T cells in healthy people across ages (dated by TCRdb to 2014 to 2015). For context, the study as a whole: Template switching captured roughly one uniquely barcoded TCR beta cDNA molecule per two T cells in model experiments. For two donors (one aged 18 to 29 and one aged 80 or older), the study analyzed two additional independent replicas of 1 million unique cDNA reads from the same blood draw. To track age-related changes in TCR beta repertoire diversity, the study relied on deep sequencing normalized with unique cDNA molecular identifiers. Four age groups were formed from the donors: young (average approximately 16 years), middle-aged (around 40), aged (over 55) and long-lived (82). To avoid experimental bias, donors of different ages were spread randomly across the sequencing lanes.

Remarks on this clonotype: Its recognized antigen is unknown. Per-nucleotide qualities are absent, and no much larger clonotype sits a single base away.

The method was 5' RACE. Instrument on record: Illumina HiSeq 2500. A second PCR of about 6 to 12 cycles was performed with a sample-barcoded 5' primer and a J-beta primer mix. A unique molecular identifier was introduced onto each TCR beta cDNA molecule by a template-switch 5' adaptor carrying 12 random nucleotides. At least 2.5 million CDR3-containing paired-end reads were obtained from each sample. All of the RNA was converted into first-strand cDNA using the Mint cDNA synthesis kit, with a TRBC-specific oligonucleotide serving as the primer. All cDNA was treated with uracil-DNA glycosylase and then went through a first 18-cycle PCR with the universal primers M1SS and BC2_uni_R. The authors' pipeline ran thus. Normalization of each sample was performed by random selection of 1 million high-quality reads, each carrying a distinct molecular identifier. Reads with shared molecular identifiers were discarded instead of being binned into consensus sequences. MiTCR, with a Q25 quality threshold and the strictest error-elimination algorithm, was used for CDR3 identification, clonotype clustering and error correction. A nonparametric unseen species model with Euler transformation was used to estimate lower-bound total TCR beta diversity. The public reads were reanalyzed by TCRdb: fastp trimming at Q25, MiXCR alignment, in-frame beta chains only. Under each unique CDR3 protein, matching rows form one entry showing the most common genes and DNA. The V and J calls here are based on TCRdb, not the publication. The sample data list about 780,000 distinct CDR3 sequences, and around 62% of these were observed just once. The ten largest make up about a quarter of the sample.

The donors were some 36 Caucasian individuals from Russia, aged roughly 6 to 100 years, who were systemically healthy. Each donor gave 8 to 10 milliliters of peripheral blood, collected into EDTA-treated Vacutainer tubes. Ficoll-Paque density-gradient centrifugation was used to isolate PBMCs, with at least 6 million per sample. Trizol reagent was used to extract total RNA from PBMCs, with at least 6 micrograms per sample. For every donor, flow cytometry on a PBMC aliquot measured the percentage of naive CD45RAhigh/CD27high T cells. Broad study findings and their caveats: Conclusive comparison of naive and antigen-experienced compartments was prevented by the profiling of bulk unsorted PBMCs. Total diversity estimates from one million sequenced T cells were considered lower bounds and underestimates. Because the CMV infection status of the donors was unknown, age-related changes in expanded clonotypes may potentially have been confounded. As age increased, observed TCR beta diversity per million T cells dropped in a roughly linear way, and a significant reduction was already evident by age 40. The percentage of naive T cells measured by flow cytometry correlated strongly with observed TCR beta diversity. Compared with the aged group, the long-lived group had more naive CD4+ T cells, fewer expanded clones and increased TCR diversity, suggesting age selection.

V is pared back by 0 bases and J by 4 bases, with 13 bases lying between the germline termini. Its CDR3 holds 14 amino acids, cysteine through phenylalanine. Only CDR3 DNA is held: 42 bases, read in frame from base 1. From a lookup of the germline V gene (reference sequence), CDR1 and CDR2 are DFQATT and SNEGSKA. The sequenced sample was blood. The V and J genes are TRBV20-1 and TRBJ2-7; the D gene is perhaps TRBD1, from 7 matching bases. This TCR derives from a man aged 25 to 40 in good health. The CDR3 region has the sequence CSARDMEGAYEQYF. The DNA sequence follows: TGCAGTGCTAGAGATATGGAGGGGGCTTACGAGCAGTACTTC.